The 22 T cell receptor beta chains given below trace back to one sample, sequenced in a study of cytomegalovirus exposure and HLA in healthy donors. The PCR was carried out with 60 Vbeta primers and 13 Jbeta primers. The protocol was immunoSEQ multiplex PCR, while the TCRdb copy is restricted to in-frame clones and leaves out a portion. In the table there are some 170,000 clones, approximately 85% of which are singletons. Sequencing was performed on PBMCs. The receptors originated from a man aged 45 to 65 in good health and CMV-seropositive.

The genes are TRBV4-1 and TRBJ2-7; D is ambiguous. The germline V and J ends were trimmed by 5 bases and 1 base, with 15 bases remaining between them. The germline gives CDR1 MGHRA, CDR2 YSYEKL. The CDR3 is made up of 15 amino acids. The CDR3 DNA is TGCGCCAGCAGCGAGACAATTAAGGTGTCCTACGAGCAGTACTTC. Encoded protein: CASSETIKVSYEQYF.

This clone has only one observation. CDR3 protein: CASSLAGGQDTQYF. In DNA form, the CDR3 reads TGCGCCAGCAGCTTGGCAGGAGGGCAAGATACGCAGTATTTT. The chain recombines TRBV5-1 with TRBJ2-3; perhaps TRBD2 as D (6 bases). Trimming removed 0 bases from V and 5 bases from J, with 10 bases in between. The CDR3 covers 14 residues. Looked up from germline, CDR1 is SGHRS and CDR2 is YFSETQ.

The rearrangement joins TRBV7-3 to TRBJ2-7; 9 nucleotides line up with TRBD1. Losses at the gene ends were 6 bases for V and 6 bases for J; bases not matched to a gene: 15. CDR3 size: 16 residues. Per germline, CDR1 SGHTA and CDR2 FQGTGA. This CDR3 reads CASSSEITGTGSEQYF. CDR3 sequence (DNA): TGTGCCAGCAGTTCCGAAATCACCGGGACAGGGAGCGAGCAGTACTTC. Drawing the rest from reference TRBV7-3 and TRBJ2-7, the complete variable domain is GAGVSQTPSNKVTEKGKYVELRCDPISGHTALYWYRQSLGQGPEFLIYFQGTGAADDSGLPNDRFFAVRPEGSVSTLKIQRTERGDSAVYLCASSSEITGTGSEQYFGPGTRLTVT.

This chain connects TRBV18 to TRBJ1-5; no firm D call. V was shortened by 2 bases and J by 3 bases, with 11 bases between the two germline ends. CDR3 length equals 15 residues. Per germline, CDR1 KGHSH and CDR2 LQKENI. CDR3 sequence: CASSPGGLNNQPQHF. The DNA for the CDR3 is TGTGCCAGCTCACCAGGAGGGCTTAACAATCAGCCCCAGCATTTT.

The V and J genes are TRBV30 and TRBJ1-3; D unresolved. The CDR3 contains 13 residues. V was clipped by 1 base and J by 3 bases, with 7 bases between them. Germline V gene data show CDR1 as GTSNPN and CDR2 as SVGIG (reference sequence). The CDR3 DNA is TGTGCCTGGAGTGCGGTGTTTGGAAACACCATATATTTT. Translated: CAWSAVFGNTIYF.

The genes are TRBV12-5 and TRBJ1-1; 7 nucleotides match TRBD1. Germline V gives CDR1 LGHNT, CDR2 FRNRAP. V was pared by 3 bases and J by 5 bases, with 3 bases of the junction left unmatched. The CDR3 covers 13 residues. The CDR3 DNA follows: TGTGCTAGTGGTTTCTCGACAGGGACTGAAGCTTTCTTT. Translated, it gives CASGFSTGTEAFF.

This clone has just a few counts. The V call is TRBV28, the J call TRBJ2-6, with D maybe TRBD1 (6 bases). This CDR3 has 17 residues. Germline V lookup: CDR1 MDHEN, CDR2 SYDVKM. The germline V and J ends were trimmed by 7 bases and 0 bases, with 16 bases remaining between them. The CDR3 DNA reads as TGTGCCAGCATTAAAACAGGGCCTGGCTCTGGGGCCAACGTCCTGACTTTC. It is translated as CASIKTGPGSGANVLTF.

The chain has TRBV7-6 and TRBJ1-5; 8 bases are shared with TRBD1. The germline V gene encodes CDR1 SGHVS and CDR2 FNYEAQ. V lost 1 base to trimming and J lost 6 bases; unmatched junction nucleotides: 5. The CDR3 covers 15 residues. CDR3 coding DNA: TGTGCCAGCAGCTTAGGACAGGGGTACGGTCAGCCCCAGCATTTT. Protein product: CASSLGQGYGQPQHF.

The V call is TRBV7-9, the J call TRBJ2-3, with a weak D call TRBD2 (6 bases). This CDR3 spans 15 amino acids. Germline-derived CDR1 and CDR2 are SEHNR and FQNEAQ (reference sequence). V was pared by 6 bases and J by 4 bases, with 17 bases between. CDR3 sequence reads: CASRGTFQAADTQYF. The CDR3 coding sequence is TGTGCCAGCAGAGGGACTTTTCAGGCGGCAGATACGCAGTATTTT.

This clone showed up just a few times. The J gene is TRBJ2-7, the V gene TRBV7-9; no firm D call. CDR3 length: 14 amino acids. Germline assignment: CDR1 SEHNR and CDR2 FQNEAQ (reference sequence). V was cut by 6 bases and J by 0 bases, with 12 bases left in between. The CDR3 sequence is CASRGAANSYEQYF. In DNA form, the CDR3 reads TGTGCCAGCAGAGGCGCAGCGAACTCCTACGAGCAGTACTTC.

The V call is TRBV28, the J call TRBJ1-1; 11 bases match TRBD1. From germline, CDR1 is MDHEN and CDR2 SYDVKM. This CDR3 is 17 amino acids long. V shed 6 bases and J 3 bases; nucleotides not matched to a gene: 12. The CDR3 bases are TGTGCCAGCAGGAAGGGGGGACAGGGGGTATGGGACACTGAAGCTTTCTTT. This translates into CASRKGGQGVWDTEAFF.

The chain links TRBV10-3 to TRBJ2-7, with D unclear. Germline assignment: CDR1 ENHRY and CDR2 SYGVKD. The ends were cut back, 0 bases at V and 6 bases at J, with 12 bases in the middle. The CDR3 has 14 amino acids. As DNA, the CDR3 is TGTGCCATCAGTGAGTCCCGAGTTGTAAGCGAGCAGTACTTC. It translates to CAISESRVVSEQYF.

Turning to this clone: At one boundary the junction diverges from the germline segment, which might be a read error. The genes are TRBV6-5 and TRBJ1-1, with TRBD1 matching 9 bases. In germline, CDR1 is MNHEY, CDR2 SVGAGI. The CDR3 runs 11 residues. The CDR3 protein is CASSQGQGRVF. CDR3 sequence (DNA): TGTGCCAGCAGTCAGGGACAGGGACGGGTCTTT.

The V and J genes are TRBV6-5 and TRBJ1-1, with 7 bases that match TRBD1. CDR1 and CDR2 (germline): MNHEY, SVGAGI. This CDR3 region has 13 residues. Trimming removed 10 bases from V and 0 bases from J; junction bases left unmatched: 5. CDR3 amino acids: CATRGAMNTEAFF. The CDR3 DNA reads TGTGCCACCAGGGGGGCCATGAACACTGAAGCTTTCTTT.

This clone showed up just a few times. J is TRBJ2-2 and V is TRBV28, with D possibly TRBD2 on 6 matching bases. Trimming took off 3 bases at V and 5 bases at J, with 16 bases between the two ends. The CDR3 extends over 16 amino acids. CDR1 is MDHEN and CDR2 is SYDVKM in the germline V gene. The CDR3 DNA sequence: TGTGCCAGCAGTTTTGGGCCGGGACTCCTAACCGGGGAGCTGTTTTTT. The encoded protein is CASSFGPGLLTGELFF.

The chain carries TRBV5-6 and TRBJ2-7; D is ambiguous. The CDR3 is 12 amino acids. V was clipped by 4 bases and J by 4 bases, with 9 bases between them. CDR1 and CDR2 (germline): SGHDT, YYEEEE. DNA for the CDR3: TGTGCCAGCAGCCAATCCAGGTACGAGCAGTACTTC. Protein product: CASSQSRYEQYF.

The chain uses TRBV15 and TRBJ2-7, with no clear D. Trimming took off 0 bases at V and 6 bases at J, with 9 bases between the two ends. The germline V gene has CDR1 LNHNV and CDR2 YYDKDF (reference sequence). The CDR3 has 13 amino acids. The CDR3 DNA sequence: TGTGCCACCAGCAGAGACAGGTTGCCCGAGCAGTACTTC. Amino acids: CATSRDRLPEQYF.

The CDR3: CASSMGLDSDGYTF. The CDR3, as DNA: TGTGCCAGTAGTATGGGTCTGGACTCAGATGGCTACACCTTC. The chain employs TRBV19 and TRBJ1-2; D unresolved. Trimming stripped 3 bases from V and 6 bases from J, with 14 bases between. Germline assignment: CDR1 LNHDA and CDR2 SQIVND (reference sequence). The CDR3 runs 14 residues.

The genes are TRBV19 and TRBJ1-1; 7 nucleotides align to TRBD1. This CDR3 has 14 amino acids. The germline gives CDR1 LNHDA, CDR2 SQIVND (reference sequence). V was clipped by 7 bases and J by 5 bases; unmatched bases: 10. The CDR3 region is CASKSTQGRTEAFF. The CDR3 coding sequence is TGTGCCAGTAAATCGACACAGGGGAGGACTGAAGCTTTCTTT.

V gene TRBV6-5 combines with J gene TRBJ1-2; D is unresolved. V lost 5 bases, J lost 0 bases, and 10 bases lay in between. This CDR3 is built from 14 residues. Germline CDR1 MNHEY, CDR2 SVGAGI. CDR3 nucleotide sequence: TGTGCCAGCAGTGAGGGTACAGCTAACTATGGCTACACCTTC. Encoded protein: CASSEGTANYGYTF.

The gene calls are TRBV5-1 and TRBJ1-6; weak D call: TRBD1 (6 bases). The length of the CDR3 is 15 residues. CDR1 and CDR2 from the germline V gene are SGHRS and YFSETQ. V lost 3 bases, J lost 3 bases, and 10 bases lay in between. The CDR3 sequence is CASSWVGGYNSPLHF. The CDR3 bases are TGCGCCAGCAGCTGGGTAGGGGGCTATAATTCACCCCTCCACTTT.

The chain carries TRBV7-2 and TRBJ1-2; TRBD1 is a possible D gene (5 bases). Trimming took 5 bases from V and 0 from J, leaving 7 bases between them. This CDR3 is 13 amino acids long. In germline, CDR1 is SGHTA, CDR2 FQGNSA. The CDR3 region has the DNA TGTGCCAGCAGCCCAGGGACTAACTATGGCTACACCTTC. Amino acids: CASSPGTNYGYTF.